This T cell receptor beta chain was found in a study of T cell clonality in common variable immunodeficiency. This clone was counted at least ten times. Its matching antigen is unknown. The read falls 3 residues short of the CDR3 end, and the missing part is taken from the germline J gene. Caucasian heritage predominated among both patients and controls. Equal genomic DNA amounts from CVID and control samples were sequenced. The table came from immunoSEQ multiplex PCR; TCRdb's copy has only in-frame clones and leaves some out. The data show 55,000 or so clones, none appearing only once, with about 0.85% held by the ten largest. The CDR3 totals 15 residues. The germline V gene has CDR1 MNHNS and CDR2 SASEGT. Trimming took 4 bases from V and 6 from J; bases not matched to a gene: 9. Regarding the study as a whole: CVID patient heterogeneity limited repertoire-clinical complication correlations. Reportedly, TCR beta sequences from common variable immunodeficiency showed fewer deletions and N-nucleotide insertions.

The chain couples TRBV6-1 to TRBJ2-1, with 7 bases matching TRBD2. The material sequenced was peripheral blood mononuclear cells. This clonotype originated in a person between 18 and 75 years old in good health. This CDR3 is CASSVVASGANEQFF. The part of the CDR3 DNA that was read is TGTGCCAGCAGTGTAGTGGCTAGCGGAGCCAATGAG.